These 30 T cell receptor beta chains were sequenced from one sample in a study of blood T cell repertoires in COVID-19. Clones were read by immunoSEQ multiplex PCR, and TCRdb kept only the in-frame ones, dropping some. Of roughly 140,000 clones in the sample, around 81% were seen once. The sequenced sample was peripheral blood. Receptor source: a woman aged 45-60 years with acute or convalescent COVID-19.

This clone was detected a few times. This chain's CDR3 is CASSSISGSGYTGELFF. The CDR3 region has the DNA TGTGCCAGCAGCTCAATCTCGGGGAGCGGGTACACCGGGGAGCTGTTTTTT. The chain couples TRBV7-3 to TRBJ2-2, with TRBD2 as a possible D gene (6 bases). Germline V CDR1 and CDR2: SGHTA, FQGTGA. This CDR3 is built from 17 residues. V was cut by 4 bases and J by 3 bases, with 18 bases left in between.

This chain connects TRBV28 to TRBJ2-1; 8 nucleotides line up with TRBD1. The CDR3 covers 13 residues. The V gene's germline CDR1 is MDHEN and CDR2 SYDVKM. The junction had 5 bases not matched to a gene; V was cut back by 6 bases and J by 7 bases. Here the CDR3 DNA reads TGTGCCAGCAGGCCGACAGGGGATAATGAGCAGTTCTTC. Translated: CASRPTGDNEQFF.

The J gene is TRBJ2-2, the V gene TRBV5-1, with 7 bases lining up with TRBD2. Germline CDR1 SGHRS, CDR2 YFSETQ. V was pared by 0 bases and J by 4 bases, with 6 bases of the junction left unmatched. The length of the CDR3 is 16 residues. The CDR3 region is CASSLGASGFTGELFF. CDR3 bases: TGCGCCAGCAGCTTGGGGGCTAGCGGCTTCACCGGGGAGCTGTTTTTT.

V and J are TRBV9 and TRBJ1-2, with D possibly being TRBD1 (6 bases). V was shortened by 7 bases and J by 5 bases, with 15 bases between the two germline ends. Germline V gene data show CDR1 as SGDLS and CDR2 as YYNGEE. This CDR3 is built from 13 residues. The CDR3 loop reads CASAYIGGYGYTF. DNA for the CDR3: TGTGCCAGCGCCTATATAGGGGGTTATGGCTACACCTTC.

The gene calls are TRBV9 and TRBJ2-7; a weak D match, TRBD1 (6 bases). CDR1 is SGDLS and CDR2 is YYNGEE in the germline V gene. V was trimmed by 0 bases and J by 0 bases, leaving 16 bases between them. This CDR3 contains 17 residues. CDR3 loop: CASSVGPTGSSSYEQYF. The CDR3 nucleotides are TGTGCCAGCAGCGTAGGACCAACAGGGTCGAGCTCCTACGAGCAGTACTTC.

The chain is built from TRBV9 and TRBJ2-5, with D uncertain. V was trimmed by 3 bases and J by 3 bases, leaving 9 bases between them. From germline, CDR1 is SGDLS and CDR2 YYNGEE. The CDR3 has 13 residues. The CDR3 nucleotides are TGTGCCAGCAGCGCTATCGATAAAGAGACCCAGTACTTC. Translating it yields CASSAIDKETQYF.

The chain recombines TRBV12-5 with TRBJ1-5, with 11 nucleotides matching TRBD1. Per the germline V gene, CDR1 is LGHNT and CDR2 is FRNRAP. V was clipped by 4 bases and J by 6 bases; unmatched bases: 11. There are 17 residues in the CDR3. The CDR3 loop is CASGWAAGQGVGQPQHF. The CDR3 DNA sequence: TGTGCTAGTGGTTGGGCAGCGGGACAGGGGGTCGGTCAGCCCCAGCATTTT.

Only one count was recorded for this clone. The chain uses TRBV6-2 or TRBV6-3 and TRBJ2-1; 9 bases are a match to TRBD1. Per the germline V gene, CDR1 is MNHEY and CDR2 is SVGEGT. This CDR3 has 14 amino acids. Trimming at V came to 5 bases and at J to 7 bases, leaving 6 bases not matched to a gene. In DNA, the CDR3 is TGTGCCAGCAGTCCGACAGGGGGACGAAATGAGCAGTTCTTC. This gives the protein CASSPTGGRNEQFF.

The chain uses TRBV7-9 and TRBJ2-5; 7 bases align to TRBD1. CDR1 and CDR2 (germline): SEHNR, FQNEAQ (reference sequence). The CDR3 has 13 amino acids. Trimming took 5 bases from V and 3 from J; bases not matched to a gene: 3. CDR3 DNA: TGTGCCAGCAGCAAAGGACAGGAAGAGACCCAGTACTTC. Protein product: CASSKGQEETQYF.

The chain links TRBV19 to TRBJ1-2, with 7 nucleotides matching TRBD1. The germline CDR1 and CDR2 sequences are LNHDA and SQIVND (reference sequence). The CDR3 loop spans 14 amino acids. V gave up 9 bases and J gave up 3 bases; unmatched junction bases: 10. CDR3 protein: CASQTGSSDYGYTF. Here the CDR3 DNA reads TGTGCCAGCCAGACAGGGAGTAGCGACTATGGCTACACCTTC.

This chain joins TRBV7-3 and TRBJ2-1, with 10 bases that match TRBD2. The CDR3 length is 15 residues. The junction had 6 bases not matched to a gene; V was cut back by 3 bases and J by 7 bases. Germline V gene lookup returns CDR1 SGHTA and CDR2 FQGTGA. CDR3: CASSFQRGGRNEQFF. CDR3 nucleotides: TGTGCCAGCAGCTTTCAGCGGGGGGGCAGGAATGAGCAGTTCTTC.

The chain combines TRBV25-1 with TRBJ2-5; 8 bases are a match to TRBD1. In germline, CDR1 is MGHDK, CDR2 SYGVNS. Trimming cost V 6 bases and J 5 bases; bases outside gene matches: 5. This CDR3 region has 13 residues. The CDR3 loop reads CASSRGPAETQYF. The CDR3 nucleotides are TGTGCCAGCAGCAGGGGGCCCGCGGAGACCCAGTACTTC.

This clone was found once. The rearrangement joins TRBV5-1 to TRBJ1-1, with D hard to call. Germline assignment: CDR1 SGHRS and CDR2 YFSETQ. The V end lost 4 bases, the J end lost 4 bases, and 14 bases lay between the germline ends. There are 14 residues in the CDR3. CDR3 protein: CASSVGPAGTEAFF. CDR3 DNA sequence: TGCGCCAGCAGCGTAGGTCCGGCGGGCACTGAAGCTTTCTTT.

This chain joins TRBV29-1 and TRBJ1-2; 8 nucleotides agree with TRBD1. CDR1 is SQVTM and CDR2 is ANQGSEA in the germline V gene. This CDR3 comprises 18 residues. Trimming took 5 bases from V and 7 from J; bases not matched to a gene: 24. Written as DNA, the CDR3 is TGCAGCGTTCTCATCCCGGGGTACAGGGGGAGCGAAGGCCGTGGCTACACCTTC. Translated, it gives CSVLIPGYRGSEGRGYTF.

This chain uses TRBV7-7 with TRBJ2-5; possible D gene TRBD2, 6 bases. The CDR3 is made up of 15 amino acids. V was trimmed by 2 bases and J by 4 bases, leaving 14 bases between them. The germline V gene has CDR1 SSHAT and CDR2 FNYEAQ (reference sequence). CDR3 nucleotides: TGTGCCAGCAGCTTAAGCGCCGGGGGTAGAGAGACCCAGTACTTC. Its protein is CASSLSAGGRETQYF.

The rearrangement links TRBV6-5 to TRBJ2-7; 7 nucleotides line up with TRBD1. Trimming removed 11 bases from V and 5 bases from J; junction bases left unmatched: 9. Germline-derived CDR1 and CDR2 are MNHEY and SVGAGI. The CDR3 sequence is 12 residues long. The CDR3 spells CAGSVDRDEQYF. For the CDR3, the DNA is TGTGCCGGAAGCGTCGACAGGGACGAGCAGTACTTC.

The sample holds one count of this clone. J is TRBJ1-3 and V is TRBV24-1, with 8 bases aligning to TRBD1. V lost 3 bases, J lost 3 bases, and 9 bases stayed unmatched. CDR1 is KGHDR, CDR2 SFDVKD, per germline. This CDR3 is 17 amino acids long. CDR3 bases: TGTGCCACCAGTGATCTTACGACAGGGGCGCATGGAAACACCATATATTTT. Its translation is CATSDLTTGAHGNTIYF.

The chain couples TRBV7-8 to TRBJ1-2; D perhaps matches TRBD1 (5 bases). Per the germline V gene, CDR1 is SGHVS and CDR2 is FQNEAQ. With 2 bases removed from V and 4 bases from J, the gap between germline ends came to 14 bases. This CDR3 contains 15 residues. The CDR3 here is CASSLSRDMAYGYTF. CDR3 nucleotide sequence: TGTGCCAGCAGCTTAAGCAGGGATATGGCCTATGGCTACACCTTC.

The V gene is TRBV7-3, the J gene TRBJ1-6, with D possibly TRBD1 on 5 matching bases. The CDR3 consists of 14 residues. The V gene's germline CDR1 is SGHTA and CDR2 FQGTGA. V was pared by 2 bases and J by 11 bases, with 13 bases between. CDR3 DNA sequence: TGTGCCAGCAGCTTAGGGCAGGGTATACCACCCCTCCACTTT. Its translation is CASSLGQGIPPLHF.

V gene TRBV9 combines with J gene TRBJ2-1, with 15 bases aligning to TRBD2. Germline CDR1 and CDR2: SGDLS and YYNGEE. J lost 4 bases, V lost 3 bases, and 5 bases had no gene match. The CDR3 has 17 residues. CDR3 bases: TGTGCCAGCAGCGCCTCCGGGACTAGCGGGGGGTACAATGAGCAGTTCTTC. Its protein is CASSASGTSGGYNEQFF.

This clone was picked up one time. The chain combines TRBV6-2 or TRBV6-3 with TRBJ1-5; 7 nucleotides agree with TRBD1. The CDR3 is 15 residues long. V trimming: 5 bases; J trimming: 3 bases; junction bases outside the gene matches: 7. Looked up from germline, CDR1 is MNHEY and CDR2 is SVGEGT. CDR3 residues: CASSRDSGSNQPQHF. In DNA form, the CDR3 reads TGTGCCAGCAGTAGGGACAGCGGGTCCAATCAGCCCCAGCATTTT.

This chain uses TRBV19 with TRBJ1-5; 10 positions match TRBD1. Germline-derived CDR1 and CDR2 are LNHDA and SQIVND (reference sequence). The CDR3 has 18 residues. V was clipped by 7 bases and J by 0 bases; unmatched bases: 12. The CDR3 DNA is TGTGCCAGTACCATCTCGCCGGGACAGGGGTCTAGCAATCAGCCCCAGCATTTT. It is translated as CASTISPGQGSSNQPQHF.

The chain joins TRBV27 to TRBJ2-3; no reliable D call. V was cut by 0 bases and J by 6 bases, with 10 bases left in between. CDR1 is MNHEY and CDR2 is SMNVEV in the germline V gene (reference sequence). The CDR3 totals 14 residues. Here the CDR3 DNA reads TGTGCCAGCAGTTTATCGCCCGAGAGGGATACGCAGTATTTT. Translated: CASSLSPERDTQYF.

This chain links TRBV9 with TRBJ1-6; D may be TRBD1 (5 bases). The germline CDR1 and CDR2 sequences are SGDLS and YYNGEE. Trimming left V 6 bases short and J 8 bases short, with 21 bases between. The CDR3 loop spans 16 amino acids. CDR3 DNA sequence: TGTGCCAGCAACCGCGAATCTGGGGGGTCTCATTCACCCCTCCACTTT. Its protein product is CASNRESGGSHSPLHF.

This sequence joins TRBV5-1 and TRBJ2-2; D is uncertain. Trimming pared 3 bases from V and 4 bases from J, leaving 16 bases between. CDR3 length: 16 residues. Germline assignment: CDR1 SGHRS and CDR2 YFSETQ. The CDR3 region has the DNA TGCGCCAGCAGCTACCGGTCCCCGGGTGGCACCGGGGAGCTGTTTTTT. Its protein product is CASSYRSPGGTGELFF.

The chain joins TRBV19 to TRBJ1-3, with a tentative D call TRBD1 (5 bases). CDR3 size: 14 residues. The germline V gene has CDR1 LNHDA and CDR2 SQIVND (reference sequence). The V end lost 11 bases, the J end lost 3 bases, and 17 bases lay between the germline ends. The CDR3 DNA sequence: TGTGCCTCCGTTTGGGGCTCCGATGGAAACACCATATATTTT. This encodes CASVWGSDGNTIYF.

The chain employs TRBV7-6 and TRBJ1-2, with D tentatively TRBD1 (5 bases). Germline V gives CDR1 SGHVS, CDR2 FNYEAQ. Trimming left V 4 bases short and J 0 bases short, with 12 bases between. The CDR3 covers 15 residues. CDR3 residues: CASSSRTQTNYGYTF. CDR3 sequence (DNA): TGTGCCAGCAGCTCCCGGACACAAACTAACTATGGCTACACCTTC.

The gene calls are TRBV12-3 or TRBV12-4 and TRBJ1-3, with D uncertain. CDR3 size: 11 residues. The V end was cut by 6 bases, the J end by 4 bases, with 4 bases between. DNA for the CDR3: TGTGCCAGCAGCTCGGGAAACACCATATATTTT. Amino acid sequence: CASSSGNTIYF.

This clone was detected only a few times. V gene TRBV19 combines with J gene TRBJ1-2, with D maybe TRBD1 (6 bases). The CDR3 extends over 16 amino acids. Germline lookup yields CDR1 LNHDA and CDR2 SQIVND (reference sequence). V gave up 6 bases and J gave up 3 bases, with 20 bases separating them. CDR3 protein: CASSTRLGTRDYGYTF. In nucleotides, the CDR3 is TGTGCCAGTAGCACCCGTCTCGGGACAAGGGACTATGGCTACACCTTC. The variable domain in full, completed from reference TRBV19 and TRBJ1-2, reads DGGITQSPKYLFRKEGQNVTLSCEQNLNHDAMYWYRQDPGQGLRLIYYSQIVNDFQKGDIAEGYSVSREKKESFPLTVTSAQKNPTAFYLCASSTRLGTRDYGYTFGSGTRLTVV.

The chain carries TRBV28 and TRBJ2-5, with a tentative D call TRBD1 (6 bases). The CDR3 spans 15 residues. V lost 2 bases to trimming and J lost 5 bases, with 15 bases between them. Germline-derived CDR1 and CDR2 are MDHEN and SYDVKM. CDR3 sequence: CASSLNQGRVETQYF. In DNA, the CDR3 is TGTGCCAGCAGTTTAAACCAGGGGCGGGTGGAGACCCAGTACTTC.